This T cell receptor (beta chain) was captured in a study of cytomegalovirus exposure and HLA in healthy donors. This clone occurred once. In the PCR, 60 Vbeta and 13 Jbeta primers were used. Data came from immunoSEQ multiplex PCR; TCRdb stores just in-frame clones and leaves some out. The sample holds 50,000 to 70,000 clones, 60% to 80% seen once. CDR1 is SNHLY, CDR2 FYNNEI, per germline. Trimming shortened V by 4 bases and J by 2 bases, and 13 bases separated the two germline ends. This CDR3 has 15 amino acids. Sample: PBMCs. The rearrangement links TRBV2 to TRBJ2-3; perhaps TRBD1 as D (6 bases). The receptor's source is a girl aged 5-17 years in good health and CMV-seropositive. CDR3 in DNA: TGTGCCAGCAGTGTACCGGGACATCTCACAGATACGCAGTATTTT. This gives the protein CASSVPGHLTDTQYF. The entire variable domain, with the rest obtained from reference TRBV2 and TRBJ2-3, is as follows: EPEVTQTPSHQVTQMGQEVILRCVPISNHLYFYWYRQILGQKVEFLVSFYNNEISEKSEIFDDQFSVERPDGSNFTLKIRSTKLEDSAMYFCASSVPGHLTDTQYFGPGTRLTVL.